The text below deals with one TCR beta chain. The table lists this clonotype with a few counts. Which antigen it targets is not known. No much larger clone exists at a distance of one base, and base qualities are not known. The sequencer listed for this sample is Illumina NovaSeq 6000. Using 5'RACE with constant-segment primers, TCRalpha and TCRbeta cDNA libraries were constructed, with sample barcodes and unique molecular identifiers added in the process. Trizol reagent was used to extract RNA from every sample. Amplification of the libraries took two PCR steps, and the second step added a second sample barcode plus Illumina TruSeq adapters. Sequencing of libraries was performed on an Illumina NovaSeq with 2 x 150 bp paired-end reads. Regarding the original processing steps: With migec v1.2.7, reads were demultiplexed and then collapsed into UMI-guided consensus sequences. Using mixcr v2.1.11, the UMI consensuses were aligned to TRA and TRB V and J templates and assembled into clonotypes. A clonotype was counted as expanded or contracted only if both edgeR and NoisET called the change significant, with noise models trained on biological replicates. For edgeR calls, a false discovery rate-adjusted p below 0.01 and a log2 fold-change threshold of 1 were applied. As an exploratory analysis of dynamics, PCA with hierarchical clustering was applied to max-normalized trajectories of the 1000 most abundant clonotypes. Separately sequenced CD4+ and CD8+ repertoires were used to assign the CD4 or CD8 phenotype of responding clones. TCRdb reprocessing: public reads trimmed at Q25 with fastp, clones called with MiXCR, in-frame beta chains kept. Every entry covers one CDR3 protein and lists the most common genes and DNA from its rows. TCRdb's processing, not the study's, gives the V and J calls here. The sample records around 250,000 distinct CDR3 sequences, 15% to 20% of which are singletons. 20% to 25% of the sample belongs to the ten largest clones.

PBMCs were isolated by Ficoll-Paque density gradient centrifugation. Looking up the germline V gene yields CDR1 SGHRS and CDR2 YFSETQ. Trimming at the junction amounts to 1 base on V and 1 base on J, and the germline ends lie 12 bases apart. Counted from cysteine to phenylalanine, this CDR3 has 15 amino acids. Only the CDR3 DNA is retained, 45 bases long and in frame from the first base. The source of the sample is a study of T-cell memory formation after mild COVID-19 (dated by TCRdb to the early 2020s). Concerning the study at large: Most TCR sequence clusters were specific to one of the two donors. In a couple of donors, T-cell clones that expanded and contracted after mild COVID-19 were followed by sequencing TCRalpha and TCRbeta repertoires longitudinally. The cohort comprised two young, previously healthy adult volunteers, one female and one male.

Beyond this particular receptor, the publication reports: The second-wave clones that peaked on day 37 were not confirmed to be SARS-CoV-2 specific. The study included only a couple of mild cases, and larger cohorts that include severe cases with pre-infection samples were judged to be necessary. The detection of some responding clones in pre-infection memory suggests that pre-existing cross-reactive memory T cells joined the SARS-CoV-2 response. Clones that contracted from day 15 to 85 showed balanced CD4/CD8 phenotypes, whereas a second wave of clones that expanded from day 15 to 37 leaned towards CD4+. Contracting CD4+ clones were found mainly in CM and EM memory subsets, while CD8+ clones were enriched in EMRA.

The sample taken for sequencing was PBMCs or a T cell subset sorted from them (not recorded which). The receptor chain draws on TRBV5-1 and TRBJ2-7; the best D guess is TRBD1, with 7 bases matching. The sequence was collected from a man younger than 35 who had mild COVID-19 (a few samples of this study predate the infection). The sample titles of this study are shuffled in the database, so cell type and time point are left out; the donor was told from shared clones. The CDR3: CASSLSGGLSYEQYF. The bases are TGCGCCAGCAGCTTGTCAGGGGGGTTATCCTACGAGCAGTACTTC.